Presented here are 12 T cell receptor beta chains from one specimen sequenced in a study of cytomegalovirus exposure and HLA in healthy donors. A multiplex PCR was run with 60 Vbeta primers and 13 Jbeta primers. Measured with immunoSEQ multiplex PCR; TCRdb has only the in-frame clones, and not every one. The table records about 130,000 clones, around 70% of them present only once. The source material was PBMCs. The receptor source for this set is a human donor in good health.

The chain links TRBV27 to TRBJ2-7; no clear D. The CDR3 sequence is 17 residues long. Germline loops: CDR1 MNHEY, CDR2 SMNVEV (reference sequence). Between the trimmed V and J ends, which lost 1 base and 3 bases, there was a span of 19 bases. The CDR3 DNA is TGTGCCAGCAGTTTATACAGACGGTCGGATAACTTCTACGAGCAGTACTTC. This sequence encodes CASSLYRRSDNFYEQYF.

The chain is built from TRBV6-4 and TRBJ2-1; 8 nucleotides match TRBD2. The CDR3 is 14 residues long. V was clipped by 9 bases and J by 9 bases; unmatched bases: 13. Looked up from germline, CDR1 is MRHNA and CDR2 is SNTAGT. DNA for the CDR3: TGTGCCAGTAGCGGGACTGGGGGTTCTGGTGAGCAGTTCTTC. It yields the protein CASSGTGGSGEQFF.

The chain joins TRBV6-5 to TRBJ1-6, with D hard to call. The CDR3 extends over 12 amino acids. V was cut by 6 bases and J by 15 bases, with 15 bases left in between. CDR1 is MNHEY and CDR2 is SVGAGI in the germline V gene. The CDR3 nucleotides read TGTGCCAGCAGCAGAATCGGGGAACTCCTCCACTTT. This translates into CASSRIGELLHF.

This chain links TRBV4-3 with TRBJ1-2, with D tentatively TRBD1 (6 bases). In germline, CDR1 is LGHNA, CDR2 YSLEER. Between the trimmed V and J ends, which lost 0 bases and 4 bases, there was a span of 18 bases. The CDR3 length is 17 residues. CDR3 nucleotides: TGCGCCAGCAGCCAAGATCGGTACAGGGTAGGTAGCTATGGCTACACCTTC. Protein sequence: CASSQDRYRVGSYGYTF.

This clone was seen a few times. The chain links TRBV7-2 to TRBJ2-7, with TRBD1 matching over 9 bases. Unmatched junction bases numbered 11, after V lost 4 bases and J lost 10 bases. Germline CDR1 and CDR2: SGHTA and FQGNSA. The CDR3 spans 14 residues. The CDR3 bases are TGTGCCAGCAGCTCCGGGACAGGGCCCCTTCTCCAGTACTTC. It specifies CASSSGTGPLLQYF.

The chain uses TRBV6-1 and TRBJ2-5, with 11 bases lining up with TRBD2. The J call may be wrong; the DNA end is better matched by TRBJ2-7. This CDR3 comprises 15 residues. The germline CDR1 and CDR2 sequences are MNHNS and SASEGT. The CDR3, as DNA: TGTGCCAGCAGTGCTGTGACTAGCGGGACTTACGAGCAGTACTTC. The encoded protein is CASSAVTSGTYEQYF.

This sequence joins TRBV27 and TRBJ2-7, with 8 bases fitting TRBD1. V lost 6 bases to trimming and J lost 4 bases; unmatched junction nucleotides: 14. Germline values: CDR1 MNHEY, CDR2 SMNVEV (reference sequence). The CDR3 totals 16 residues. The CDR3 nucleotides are TGTGCCAGCAGGCAACTATCAGGGGGCCCCCAATACGAGCAGTACTTC. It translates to CASRQLSGGPQYEQYF.

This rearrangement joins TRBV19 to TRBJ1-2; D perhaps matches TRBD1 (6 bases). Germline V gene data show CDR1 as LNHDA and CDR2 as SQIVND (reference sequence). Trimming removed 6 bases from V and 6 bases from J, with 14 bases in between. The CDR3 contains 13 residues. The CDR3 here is CASRGQGLHGYTF. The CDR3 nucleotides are TGTGCCAGTAGAGGGCAGGGGCTCCATGGCTACACCTTC. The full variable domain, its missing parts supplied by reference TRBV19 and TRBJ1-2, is DGGITQSPKYLFRKEGQNVTLSCEQNLNHDAMYWYRQDPGQGLRLIYYSQIVNDFQKGDIAEGYSVSREKKESFPLTVTSAQKNPTAFYLCASRGQGLHGYTFGSGTRLTVV.

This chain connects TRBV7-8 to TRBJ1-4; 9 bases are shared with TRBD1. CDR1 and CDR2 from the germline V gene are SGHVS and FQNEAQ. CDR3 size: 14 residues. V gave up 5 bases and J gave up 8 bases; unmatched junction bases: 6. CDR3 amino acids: CASSAGQGPEKLFF. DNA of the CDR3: TGTGCCAGCAGCGCAGGACAGGGGCCCGAAAAACTGTTTTTT. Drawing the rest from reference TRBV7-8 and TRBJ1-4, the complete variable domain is GAGVSQSPRYKVAKRGQDVALRCDPISGHVSLFWYQQALGQGPEFLTYFQNEAQLDKSGLPSDRFFAERPEGSVSTLKIQRTQQEDSAVYLCASSAGQGPEKLFFGSGTQLSVL.

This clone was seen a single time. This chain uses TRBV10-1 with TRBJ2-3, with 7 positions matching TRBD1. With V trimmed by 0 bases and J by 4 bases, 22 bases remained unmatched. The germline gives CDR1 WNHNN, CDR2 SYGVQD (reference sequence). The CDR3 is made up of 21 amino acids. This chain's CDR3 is CASSESTSGGHPETPADTQYF. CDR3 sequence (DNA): TGCGCCAGCAGTGAGTCGACGTCAGGGGGACATCCCGAAACCCCCGCAGATACGCAGTATTTT.

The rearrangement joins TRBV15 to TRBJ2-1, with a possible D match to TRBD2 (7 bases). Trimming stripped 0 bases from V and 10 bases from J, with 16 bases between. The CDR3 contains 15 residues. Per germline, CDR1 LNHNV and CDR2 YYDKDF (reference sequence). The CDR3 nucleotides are TGTGCCACCAGCAGAGATCTGGCGGGGGCCCCCGAGCAGTTCTTC. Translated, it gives CATSRDLAGAPEQFF.

DNA of the CDR3: TGTGCCAGCAGCTTAACCCCGGGACTAGTTTACAATGAGCAGTTCTTC. Its translation is CASSLTPGLVYNEQFF. The chain combines TRBV5-4 with TRBJ2-1; 8 bases line up with TRBD2. Germline CDR1 reads SGHNT; CDR2 reads YYREEE (reference sequence). Trimming took 2 bases from V and 4 from J; bases not matched to a gene: 8. The CDR3 runs to 16 residues.